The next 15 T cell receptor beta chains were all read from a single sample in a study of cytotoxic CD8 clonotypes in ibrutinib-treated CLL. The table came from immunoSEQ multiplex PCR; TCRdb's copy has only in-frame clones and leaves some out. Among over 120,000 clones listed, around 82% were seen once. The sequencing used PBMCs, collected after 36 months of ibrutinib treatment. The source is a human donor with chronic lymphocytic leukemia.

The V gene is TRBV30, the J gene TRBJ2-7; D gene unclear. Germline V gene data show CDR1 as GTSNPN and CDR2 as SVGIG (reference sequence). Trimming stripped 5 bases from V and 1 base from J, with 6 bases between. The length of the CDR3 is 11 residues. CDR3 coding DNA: TGTGCCTGGGCAGAATCCTACGAGCAGTACTTC. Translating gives CAWAESYEQYF.

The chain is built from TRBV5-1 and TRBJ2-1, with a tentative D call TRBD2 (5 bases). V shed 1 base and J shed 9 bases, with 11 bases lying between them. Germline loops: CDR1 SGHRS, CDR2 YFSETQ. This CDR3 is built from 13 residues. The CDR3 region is CASSLSLVGEQFF. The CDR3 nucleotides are TGCGCCAGCAGCTTGTCACTAGTGGGTGAGCAGTTCTTC.

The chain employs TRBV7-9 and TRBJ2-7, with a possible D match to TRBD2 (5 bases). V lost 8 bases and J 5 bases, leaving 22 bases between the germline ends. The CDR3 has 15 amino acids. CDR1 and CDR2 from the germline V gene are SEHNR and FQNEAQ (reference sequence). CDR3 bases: TGTGCCAGCGGCCGGCGAGAGGGTATATCTAACGAGCAGTACTTC. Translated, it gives CASGRREGISNEQYF.

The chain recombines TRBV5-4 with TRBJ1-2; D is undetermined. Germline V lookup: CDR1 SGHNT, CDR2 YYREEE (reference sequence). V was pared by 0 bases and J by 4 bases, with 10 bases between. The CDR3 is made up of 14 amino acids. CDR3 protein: CASSLVGRTYGYTF. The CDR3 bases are TGTGCCAGCAGCTTGGTGGGCAGGACCTATGGCTACACCTTC.

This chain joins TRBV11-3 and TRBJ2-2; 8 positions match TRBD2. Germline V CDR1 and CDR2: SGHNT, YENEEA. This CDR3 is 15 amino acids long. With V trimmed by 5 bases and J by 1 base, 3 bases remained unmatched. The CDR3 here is CASSVSGGNTGELFF. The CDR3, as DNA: TGTGCCAGCAGCGTGAGCGGGGGGAACACCGGGGAGCTGTTTTTT.

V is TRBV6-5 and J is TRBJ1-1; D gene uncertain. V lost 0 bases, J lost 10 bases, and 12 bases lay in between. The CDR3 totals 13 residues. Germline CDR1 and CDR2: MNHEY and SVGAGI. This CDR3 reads CASSYSTEGRAFF. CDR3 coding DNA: TGTGCCAGCAGTTACTCCACGGAAGGAAGAGCTTTCTTT.

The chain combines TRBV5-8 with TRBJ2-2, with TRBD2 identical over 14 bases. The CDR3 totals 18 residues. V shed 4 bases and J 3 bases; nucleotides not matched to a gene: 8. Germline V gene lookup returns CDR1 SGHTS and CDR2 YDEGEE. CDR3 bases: TGTGCCAGCAGCGCCGGACTAGCGGGGGGCTGGGACACCGGGGAGCTGTTTTTT. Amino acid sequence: CASSAGLAGGWDTGELFF.

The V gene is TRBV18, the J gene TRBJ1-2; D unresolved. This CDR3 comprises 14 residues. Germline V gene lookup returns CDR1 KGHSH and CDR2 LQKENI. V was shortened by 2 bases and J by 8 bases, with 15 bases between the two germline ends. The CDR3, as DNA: TGTGCCAGCTCACCATCTGAGCTGGGCAGCGGCTACACCTTC. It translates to CASSPSELGSGYTF.

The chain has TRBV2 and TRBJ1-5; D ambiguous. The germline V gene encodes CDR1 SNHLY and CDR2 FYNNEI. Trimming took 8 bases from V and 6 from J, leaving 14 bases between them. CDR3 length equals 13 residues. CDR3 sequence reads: CASERGSRQPQHF. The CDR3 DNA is TGTGCCAGCGAACGGGGAAGTCGTCAGCCCCAGCATTTT.

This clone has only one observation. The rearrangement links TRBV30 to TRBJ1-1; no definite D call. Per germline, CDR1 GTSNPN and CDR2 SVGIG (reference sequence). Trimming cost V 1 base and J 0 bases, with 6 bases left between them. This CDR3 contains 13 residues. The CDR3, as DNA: TGTGCCTGGAGTGACGGTTTGAACACTGAAGCTTTCTTT. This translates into CAWSDGLNTEAFF.

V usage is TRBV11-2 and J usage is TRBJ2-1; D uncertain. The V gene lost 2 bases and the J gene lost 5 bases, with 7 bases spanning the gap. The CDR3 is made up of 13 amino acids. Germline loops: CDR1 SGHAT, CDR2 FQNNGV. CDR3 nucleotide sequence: TGTGCCAGCAGCTTAATGCGAAACAATGAGCAGTTCTTC. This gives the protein CASSLMRNNEQFF.

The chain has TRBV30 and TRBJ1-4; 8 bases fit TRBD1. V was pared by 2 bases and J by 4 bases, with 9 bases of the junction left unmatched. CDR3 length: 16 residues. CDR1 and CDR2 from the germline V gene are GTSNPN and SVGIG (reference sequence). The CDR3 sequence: CAWSSARTGLNEKLFF. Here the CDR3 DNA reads TGTGCCTGGAGTTCCGCCCGGACAGGGCTTAATGAAAAACTGTTTTTT.

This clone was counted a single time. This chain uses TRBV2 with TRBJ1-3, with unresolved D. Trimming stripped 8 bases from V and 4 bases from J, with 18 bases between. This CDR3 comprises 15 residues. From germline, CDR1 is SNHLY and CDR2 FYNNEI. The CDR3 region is CASGKRMTRGNTIYF. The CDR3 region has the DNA TGTGCCAGCGGCAAAAGGATGACACGGGGAAACACCATATATTTT. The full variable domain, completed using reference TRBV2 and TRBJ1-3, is EPEVTQTPSHQVTQMGQEVILRCVPISNHLYFYWYRQILGQKVEFLVSFYNNEISEKSEIFDDQFSVERPDGSNFTLKIRSTKLEDSAMYFCASGKRMTRGNTIYFGEGSWLTVV.

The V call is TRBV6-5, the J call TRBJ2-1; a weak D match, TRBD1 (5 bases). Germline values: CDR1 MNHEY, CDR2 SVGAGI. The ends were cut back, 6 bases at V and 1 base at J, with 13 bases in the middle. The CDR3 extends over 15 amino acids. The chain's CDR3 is CASRPTTDSYNEQFF. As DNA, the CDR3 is TGTGCCAGCAGACCCACGACAGATTCCTACAATGAGCAGTTCTTC.

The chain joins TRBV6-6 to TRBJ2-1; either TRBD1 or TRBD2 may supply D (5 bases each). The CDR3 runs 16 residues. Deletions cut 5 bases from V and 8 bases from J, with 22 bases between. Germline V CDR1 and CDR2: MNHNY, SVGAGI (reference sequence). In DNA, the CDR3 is TGTGCCAGCAGTACCCCAGGGAGCAGGCACCCTTATGAGCAGTTCTTC. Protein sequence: CASSTPGSRHPYEQFF.